These 28 T cell receptor beta chains share one sample of origin, sequenced in a study of T-cell memory formation after mild COVID-19. MiXCR, run by TCRdb on the 5' RACE reads, gives a single entry per CDR3 protein. The sample consists of under 350,000 distinct CDR3 sequences, around 15% of them appearing once. Sequenced input: PBMCs or a T cell subset sorted from them (not recorded which). The receptors here all came from a man younger than 35 who had mild COVID-19 (a few samples of this study predate the infection). Cell type and time point are not known.

This chain connects TRBV12-3 or TRBV12-4 to TRBJ1-1; D might be TRBD1 (5 bases). The V and J ends lost 7 bases and 3 bases respectively, with 9 bases between them. The CDR3 extends over 12 amino acids. CDR3 coding DNA: TGTGCCAGCACCCCCAGGGACACTGAAGCTTTCTTT. Residues: CASTPRDTEAFF.

The chain uses TRBV7-9 and TRBJ2-5; no firm D call. Trimming cost V 5 bases and J 5 bases, with 12 bases left between them. The germline V gene encodes CDR1 SEHNR and CDR2 FQNEAQ (reference sequence). The CDR3 has 13 residues. CDR3 sequence: CASSRVLGETQYF. CDR3 nucleotide sequence: TGTGCCAGCAGCCGGGTCTTGGGGGAGACCCAGTACTTC.

This clonotype was detected only a few times. V is TRBV6-2 or TRBV6-3 and J is TRBJ2-3; TRBD2 aligns across 11 bases. Germline lookup yields CDR1 MNHEY and CDR2 SVGEGT. The CDR3 totals 13 residues. Trimming cost V 7 bases and J 8 bases; bases outside gene matches: 5. Here the CDR3 reads CASKLAGGGTQYF. The CDR3, as DNA: TGTGCCAGCAAGCTAGCGGGGGGAGGTACGCAGTATTTT.

A word on this clonotype: One junction end does not reproduce the germline sequence, and a read error may be involved. The rearrangement uses TRBV25-1 and TRBJ1-4, with D uncertain. This CDR3 comprises 15 residues. Germline V gives CDR1 MGHDK, CDR2 SYGVNS. CDR3 loop: CTSSDGTYHSEKLFF. DNA of the CDR3: TGTACCAGCAGTGACGGTACCTACCATAGTGAAAAACTGTTTTTT.

In DNA form, the CDR3 reads TGTGCCAGTACTCGGGGAGTGAACACTGAAGCTTTCTTT. Translated: CASTRGVNTEAFF. V is TRBV3-1 and J is TRBJ1-1; D unresolved. Looked up from germline, CDR1 is LGHDT and CDR2 is YNNKEL (reference sequence). Trimming took 9 bases from V and 0 from J, leaving 11 bases between them. The CDR3 runs to 13 residues.

This clonotype showed up just a few times. The chain has TRBV7-8 and TRBJ2-7; 7 nucleotides line up with TRBD2. There are 15 residues in the CDR3. CDR1 is SGHVS, CDR2 FQNEAQ, per germline. J gave up 6 bases and V 5 bases, and 13 bases lay outside the gene matches. CDR3 sequence: CASSVASGRLGEQYV. CDR3 in DNA: TGTGCCAGCAGCGTCGCTAGCGGTCGGTTGGGCGAGCAGTACGTC.

This clonotype has just a few counts. The rearrangement links TRBV20-1 to TRBJ1-1, with D unclear. Germline-derived CDR1 and CDR2 are DFQATT and SNEGSKA (reference sequence). V lost 2 bases and J 3 bases, leaving 1 base between the germline ends. The CDR3 totals 10 residues. CDR3 DNA sequence: TGCAGTGCTAGACACACTGAAGCTTTCTTT. Encoded protein: CSARHTEAFF.

The chain has TRBV7-2 and TRBJ1-1; the D is unclear. The CDR3 contains 15 residues. Germline V lookup: CDR1 SGHTA, CDR2 FQGNSA. V was pared by 1 base and J by 4 bases, with 13 bases between. CDR3 DNA: TGTGCCAGCAGCTTAGTGTCAGTTGGGAGCACTGAAGCTTTCTTT. It specifies CASSLVSVGSTEAFF.

This clonotype was seen only a few times. V and J are TRBV24-1 and TRBJ2-3; TRBD2 might be the D (6 bases). The CDR3 contains 15 residues. Germline loops: CDR1 KGHDR, CDR2 SFDVKD. With 9 bases removed from V and 0 bases from J, the gap between germline ends came to 15 bases. The CDR3 DNA reads as TGTGCCACCCCCGGGACTGAAGATAGCACAGATACGCAGTATTTT. Encoded protein: CATPGTEDSTDTQYF.

This clonotype was recorded a few times. This chain joins TRBV20-1 and TRBJ2-5; D ambiguous. Germline CDR1 and CDR2: DFQATT and SNEGSKA (reference sequence). The CDR3 length is 14 residues. Deletions cut 1 base from V and 5 bases from J, with 14 bases between. The DNA for the CDR3 is TGCAGTGCTAGAGGGGTGTACTGGTGGGAGACCCAGTACTTC. Amino acid sequence: CSARGVYWWETQYF.

Comments on this clonotype: A clone one base away is much larger, so this may be a read error. V is TRBV7-9 and J is TRBJ1-1; TRBD1 agrees at 8 bases. This CDR3 contains 15 residues. The V and J ends lost 5 bases and 0 bases, in that order; junction bases with no gene match: 5. Germline lookup yields CDR1 SEHNR and CDR2 FQNEAQ (reference sequence). The CDR3 DNA reads TGTGCCAGCAGCACCCGACAGGGGATGAACACTGAAGCTTTCTTT. Amino acid sequence: CASSTRQGMNTEAFF.

At least ten counts were recorded for this clonotype. The chain is built from TRBV4-2 and TRBJ2-5; D may correspond to TRBD1 or TRBD2 (5 bases each). This CDR3 is built from 14 residues. Trimming cost V 3 bases and J 3 bases, with 11 bases left between them. Looked up from germline, CDR1 is LGHNA and CDR2 is YNFKEQ. The CDR3 sequence: CASSQGDAEETQYF. CDR3 DNA: TGTGCCAGCAGCCAGGGGGACGCGGAAGAGACCCAGTACTTC.

V is TRBV20-1 and J is TRBJ1-6, with D possibly TRBD1 on 6 matching bases. Germline lookup yields CDR1 DFQATT and CDR2 SNEGSKA (reference sequence). Trimming took off 6 bases at V and 5 bases at J, with 20 bases between the two ends. The CDR3 has 16 amino acids. The CDR3 here is CSARMLEGQNNSPLHF. The CDR3 bases are TGCAGTGCCCGTATGCTCGAAGGACAGAATAATTCACCCCTCCACTTT.

This chain links TRBV15 with TRBJ1-2; D gene uncertain. In germline, CDR1 is LNHNV, CDR2 YYDKDF (reference sequence). Trimming stripped 0 bases from V and 8 bases from J, with 10 bases between. The CDR3 is 13 residues long. Here the CDR3 DNA reads TGTGCCACCAGCAGAGATCATCTTAGCGGCTACACCTTC. Its protein product is CATSRDHLSGYTF.

This clonotype came up a few times. The chain has TRBV28 and TRBJ2-7, with D perhaps matching TRBD2 (5 bases). V was trimmed by 3 bases and J by 3 bases, leaving 6 bases between them. The CDR3 has 12 residues. Per germline, CDR1 MDHEN and CDR2 SYDVKM. The CDR3 reads CASSFRGYEQYV. For the CDR3, the DNA is TGTGCCAGCAGTTTCCGGGGCTACGAGCAGTACGTC.

Many counts were recorded for this clonotype. The V and J genes are TRBV19 and TRBJ1-1; 7 nucleotides match TRBD1. The CDR3 spans 14 residues. With V trimmed by 6 bases and J by 1 base, 5 bases remained unmatched. Germline V CDR1 and CDR2: LNHDA, SQIVND (reference sequence). The CDR3 spells CASRPGQWNTEAFF. DNA for the CDR3: TGTGCCAGTAGACCGGGACAGTGGAACACTGAAGCTTTCTTT.

This clonotype was detected ten times or more. The chain's CDR3 is CASSQDQWGTTEAFF. CDR3 coding DNA: TGCGCCAGCAGCCAAGATCAGTGGGGCACTACTGAAGCTTTCTTT. The rearrangement uses TRBV4-3 and TRBJ1-1, with D possibly matching TRBD1 (5 bases). Germline-derived CDR1 and CDR2 are LGHNA and YSLEER. V gave up 0 bases and J gave up 5 bases, with 13 bases separating them. This CDR3 is built from 15 residues.

This clonotype occurred a few times. V gene TRBV15 combines with J gene TRBJ2-3; unclear D gene. The CDR3 loop spans 14 amino acids. Germline CDR1 is LNHNV and CDR2 is YYDKDF (reference sequence). V was shortened by 3 bases and J by 4 bases, with 11 bases between the two germline ends. CDR3 loop: CATSRRTTPDTQYF. The CDR3 region has the DNA TGTGCCACCAGCAGGCGAACGACGCCAGATACGCAGTATTTT. The whole variable domain, filled in from reference TRBV15 and TRBJ2-3, reads DAMVIQNPRYQVTQFGKPVTLSCSQTLNHNVMYWYQQKSSQAPKLLFHYYDKDFNNEADTPDNFQSRRPNTSFCFLDIRSPGLGDTAMYLCATSRRTTPDTQYFGPGTRLTVL.

In this sample, this clonotype turned up a few times. This chain links TRBV12-3 or TRBV12-4 with TRBJ1-2; tentative D call: TRBD1 (6 bases). The CDR3 extends over 13 amino acids. V was clipped by 3 bases and J by 7 bases, with 12 bases between them. CDR3 in DNA: TGTGCCAGCAGTTTCGTCGCAGGGGTTGGCTACACCTTC. Translating it yields CASSFVAGVGYTF.

This clonotype was seen more than once but under ten times. J is TRBJ2-5 and V is TRBV5-1, with D uncertain. CDR1 and CDR2 (germline): SGHRS, YFSETQ. Trimming took off 1 base at V and 0 bases at J, with 13 bases between the two ends. CDR3 length equals 16 residues. The CDR3 loop reads CASSLRPAPYQETQYF. The CDR3 region has the DNA TGCGCCAGCAGCTTGCGCCCTGCGCCGTACCAAGAGACCCAGTACTTC. The variable domain in full, with the rest retrieved from reference TRBV5-1 and TRBJ2-5, is KAGVTQTPRYLIKTRGQQVTLSCSPISGHRSVSWYQQTPGQGLQFLFEYFSETQRNKGNFPGRFSGRQFSNSRSEMNVSTLELGDSALYLCASSLRPAPYQETQYFGPGTRLLVL.

This chain joins TRBV11-2 and TRBJ2-1, with 12 positions matching TRBD1. V lost 5 bases to trimming and J lost 2 bases; unmatched junction nucleotides: 10. The CDR3 is 18 residues long. Germline V CDR1 and CDR2: SGHAT, FQNNGV. CDR3 protein: CASSEGTGGVGTYNEQFF. The CDR3 DNA sequence: TGTGCCAGCAGCGAGGGGACAGGGGGCGTAGGAACCTACAATGAGCAGTTCTTC.

This chain uses TRBV7-6 with TRBJ2-5, with D hard to call. From germline, CDR1 is SGHVS and CDR2 FNYEAQ. CDR3 length: 14 amino acids. V was shortened by 0 bases and J by 5 bases, with 10 bases between the two germline ends. The CDR3 DNA sequence: TGTGCCAGCAGCTTAGCGCGGCAATGGGAGACCCAGTACTTC. Translated: CASSLARQWETQYF.

This clonotype was seen at least ten times. This chain connects TRBV5-1 to TRBJ2-2; 9 nucleotides line up with TRBD1. The ends lost 7 bases at V and 2 bases at J; junction bases unmatched: 3. CDR1 and CDR2 (germline): SGHRS, YFSETQ. The CDR3 runs 14 residues. CDR3 nucleotides: TGCGCCAGCTCGGGACAGGGAAACACCGGGGAGCTGTTTTTT. Translated: CASSGQGNTGELFF.

In its sample, this clonotype was seen a few times. The chain is built from TRBV25-1 and TRBJ2-7; perhaps D is TRBD1 or TRBD2 (5 bases each). Deletions cut 9 bases from V and 1 base from J, with 16 bases between. The CDR3 runs 14 residues. Germline V gene lookup returns CDR1 MGHDK and CDR2 SYGVNS. This CDR3 reads CARGVPRRSYEQYV. In DNA, the CDR3 is TGTGCCAGGGGGGTCCCTAGGCGGTCCTACGAGCAGTACGTC.

For the CDR3, the DNA is TGTGCCAGCAGCGGGCCCGGACACACGTCGCCGTTCTTC. It codes for CASSGPGHTSPFF. This chain connects TRBV7-3 to TRBJ2-1; D possibly corresponds to TRBD1 (5 bases). In germline, CDR1 is SGHTA, CDR2 FQGTGA. The CDR3 sequence is 13 residues long. V was shortened by 5 bases and J by 15 bases, with 20 bases between the two germline ends.

This chain uses TRBV10-3 with TRBJ2-1; the match to TRBD1 covers 7 bases. Trimming at V came to 2 bases and at J to 3 bases, leaving 10 bases not matched to a gene. Germline V CDR1 and CDR2: ENHRY, SYGVKD. This CDR3 contains 17 residues. The CDR3 sequence: CAISESREGQLYNEQFF. The CDR3 region has the DNA TGTGCCATCAGTGAGAGTAGAGAGGGACAGCTCTACAATGAGCAGTTCTTC.

The J gene is TRBJ1-2, the V gene TRBV5-6; possibly TRBD1 for D (5 bases). The V and J ends lost 4 bases and 4 bases respectively, with 11 bases between them. The CDR3 runs to 13 residues. Germline CDR1 and CDR2: SGHDT and YYEEEE. The CDR3 here is CASSRGEGYGYTF. CDR3 sequence (DNA): TGTGCCAGCAGCAGAGGGGAGGGCTATGGCTACACCTTC.

The V gene is TRBV20-1, the J gene TRBJ2-5, with TRBD1 matching over 10 bases. Germline V CDR1 and CDR2: DFQATT, SNEGSKA (reference sequence). With V trimmed by 5 bases and J by 0 bases, 3 bases remained unmatched. The CDR3 extends over 14 amino acids. In DNA form, the CDR3 reads TGCAGTGCTTGGGACAGGGGATACCAAGAGACCCAGTACTTC. It translates to CSAWDRGYQETQYF.